The sequence of this TCR beta chain was determined in a study of long-term antiretroviral therapy in people with HIV. About the research overall: Some samples came about a decade before the 2015 immediate-ART recommendation, and these were the earliest. Study-level results: Blood obtained between about 2004 and 2017 may reflect older ART regimens. Clones expanded before ART dominated the repertoire at all time points.

Researchers ran immunoSEQ v3.0 at survey level. TCRdb's table, derived via immunoSEQ multiplex PCR, lists solely in-frame clones and lacks some. This table has some 28,000 clones, nearly 95% appearing once. Details on this clone: Its antigen is unidentified.

Sequencing was performed on unsorted PBMCs, taken roughly 6.3 years after starting antiretroviral therapy. This receptor was identified in a young man with HIV.

CDR3 sequence: CASSWTGTFKYEQYF. The CDR3 nucleotides are TGTGCCAGCAGCTGGACCGGGACATTTAAATACGAGCAGTACTTC. V and J are TRBV6-5 and TRBJ2-7, with a tentative D call TRBD1 (6 bases). This CDR3 contains 15 residues. Germline V gene lookup returns CDR1 MNHEY and CDR2 SVGAGI. Trimming stripped 6 bases from V and 4 bases from J, with 19 bases between.